The sequence of this T cell receptor (beta chain) was determined in a study of blood T cell repertoires in COVID-19. About the study: Both acute and convalescent COVID-19 samples were obtained from the United States, Italy and Spain. The cDNA or gDNA used as material had been derived from T cells, B-cell-depleted T cells, or PBMCs.

Authors' processing steps: By means of reference gene primer amplification, nucleated cell counts were estimated. Using immunoSEQ multiplex PCR, the repertoire was profiled, and TCRdb retains in-frame clones only, with some absent. The V and J calls and clone size come from that table; D and trimming were worked out from the DNA. The sample has approximately 55,000 clones, roughly 87% seen once. Germline assignment: CDR1 MNHEY and CDR2 SVGAGI. The CDR3 extends over 14 amino acids. With 7 bases removed from V and 3 bases from J, the gap between germline ends came to 16 bases. This rearrangement joins TRBV6-5 to TRBJ2-7; D may be TRBD1 (5 bases). This clonotype originated in a middle-aged man with active COVID-19. Sequenced sample: peripheral blood. The CDR3 DNA reads as TGTGCCAGCAAAGGATATGACAGAATCTACGAGCAGTACTTC. It codes for CASKGYDRIYEQYF.